The T cell receptor beta chain under discussion was sequenced for a study of vaccination and CD4 T cells after COVID-19. About the study: Ranging from 14 to 241, the interval between dose two and post-vaccine sampling had a median of about 72 days. The authors exposed cells to overlapping spike peptides derived from SARS-CoV-2, HCoV-NL63, HCoV-OC43 and HCoV-229E. General observations from the study: With convalescent patients, a median roughly 87% of reactive clones emerged solely after vaccination.

Treatment: approximately nine-day PBMC culture with coronavirus spike peptide pools or control peptides (ViraFEST assay). Wells that each held a few million PBMCs were cultured with 8 to 10 IU/ml IL-2 and approximately 10 ug/ml peptide pools. The CDR3 extends over 16 amino acids. In regard to this clonotype: Its antigen is as yet unknown.

An Oncomine TCR Beta short-read assay was used to sequence the DNA from cultured CD4+ T cells. TCRdb ran MiXCR on the PCR reads and lists one entry per CDR3 protein. The sample yields about 11,000 distinct CDR3 sequences, almost 65% seen once. The V call is TRBV21-1, the J call TRBJ1-5; no DNA check was done on the table's D call, TRBD1. TRBV21-1 is assigned pseudogene status. Here the sequenced sample was CD4+ T cells from blood, cultured in vitro, taken before SARS-CoV-2 vaccination. This sequence originates from a human donor who had recovered from COVID-19. The CDR3 DNA reads as TGTGCCAGCAGCTCCCAGGGGCACCAGTCGGGTCAGCCCCAGCATTTT. Residues: CASSSQGHQSGQPQHF.